This is a list of T cell receptor beta chains from one sample in a study of T cell responses to AZD1222 COVID-19 vaccine. Measured with immunoSEQ multiplex PCR; TCRdb has only the in-frame clones, and not every one. The data hold about 76,000 clones, with about three quarters observed a single time. The specimen comprised peripheral blood, sampled 28 days after the second dose of the MenACWY control vaccine. These receptors were taken from an adult who received the MenACWY meningococcal vaccine as a control. CDR3s include the opening cysteine and the closing phenylalanine or tryptophan. D genes are given only for firm matches. Not all rows give a size; the values are once, few, many and, for expanded clones, a class.

TGTGCCAGCTCACCGGGACCGGGAAACACCATATATTTT	CASSPGPGNTIYF	NA	NA	TRBV18	TRBJ1-3
TGTGCCAGCAGCTTAGGCGGCAGGGGGTGGGGGAACACTGAAGCTTTCTTT	CASSLGGRGWGNTEAFF	NA	TRBD1	TRBV13	TRBJ1-1
TGTGCCAGTAGTCCTCCCCCCAGGGGAGCGGGCATGAACACTGAAGCTTTCTTT	CASSPPPRGAGMNTEAFF	NA	NA	TRBV19	TRBJ1-1
TGTGCCATCAGTGAGGAGGAGAGGACACCCCTCCACTTT	CAISEEERTPLHF	NA	NA	TRBV10-3	TRBJ1-6
TGTGCCAGCAGCTTATCTAACACCGGGGAGCTGTTTTTT	CASSLSNTGELFF	NA	NA	TRBV7-3	TRBJ2-2
TGTGCCACCAGTGCTACTAGCGGGAGAAATGAGCAGTTCTTC	CATSATSGRNEQFF	NA	TRBD2	TRBV24-1	TRBJ2-1
TGTGCCTGGAGCTCGACTATCTTCTCCTACGAGCAGTACTTC	CAWSSTIFSYEQYF	once	NA	TRBV30	TRBJ2-7
TGTGCCAGCAGACAGGGGAATGAAGCTTTCTTT	CASRQGNEAFF	NA	TRBD1	TRBV25-1	TRBJ1-1
TGTGCCAGCAGCCAAGAAGCCCTTCGCCAGCGGGGGGGCCATAACATTCAGTACTTC	CASSQEALRQRGGHNIQYF	NA	TRBD2	TRBV3-1/TRBV3-2	TRBJ2-4
TGTGCCTGGAGTGTACGAGGTTCGGGGGGAACTAATGAAAAACTGTTTTTT	CAWSVRGSGGTNEKLFF	NA	NA	TRBV30	TRBJ1-4
TGTGCCACCAGCAGAGATTCAGGGGGTACCGGGGAGCTGTTTTTT	CATSRDSGGTGELFF	once	TRBD1	TRBV15	TRBJ2-2
TGCGCCAGCAGCCCCGGACAGGGGGCGGGTGAAAAACTGTTTTTT	CASSPGQGAGEKLFF	once	TRBD1	TRBV5-1	TRBJ1-4
TGTGCCAGCAGCTACAATAGCGGGAGGTACAATGAGCAGTTCTTC	CASSYNSGRYNEQFF	once	TRBD2	TRBV11-2	TRBJ2-1
TGTGCCAGCAGCTTGGACATGCGGGCGGTTCAAGGATTCTATGGCTACACCTTC	CASSLDMRAVQGFYGYTF	few	NA	TRBV5-6	TRBJ1-2